The source of this TCR beta chain is a study of metastatic and nonmetastatic thyroid tumors. About the study: The study looked at repertoires side by side in blood and in tumor or nodule tissue from malignant and benign thyroid patients. Study findings and constraints: Versus benign nodules, malignant thyroid tumors reportedly had significantly higher TCR beta diversity, in blood and tumor.

Each patient went into thyroid surgery without having received any treatment. Details on this clone: Its matching antigen is unknown.

How the authors handled the data: Between-group CDR3 differences, defined by clinicopathological status, yielded a distant-metastasis classifier for papillary thyroid cancer. TCRdb re-called clones from the PCR reads using MiXCR. These V and J calls derive from TCRdb rather than the authors' analysis. This table holds tens of thousands of clones, about 20% found once. Material for sequencing was blood. The TCR comes from a female donor with papillary thyroid cancer or a benign thyroid nodule (not recorded which). Some clones in this sample may be carry-over from other donors' samples.

CDR3 in amino acids: CASSETGGSYTEAFF. The CDR3 DNA is TGCGCCAGCAGCGAGACAGGGGGCAGTTACACTGAAGCTTTCTTT. This sequence joins TRBV5-1 and TRBJ1-1, with 10 bases that match TRBD1. Germline lookup yields CDR1 SGHRS and CDR2 YFSETQ. Trimming took 4 bases from V and 3 from J; bases not matched to a gene: 6. This CDR3 is 15 amino acids long.